This is a list of T cell receptor beta chains from one sample in a study of human T cells and chemical hapten exposure. TCRdb called the RACE reads again in MiXCR, with one record for every CDR3 protein. The sample comprises some 52,000 distinct CDR3 sequences, more than 9.5% of which are singletons, and 1.5% to 2% rests with the top ten. Material: whole blood, obtained in connection with sensitization to the hapten diphenylcyclopropenone (DPC). The receptors were sampled from a woman between 40 and 50 years old with alopecia areata. Some clones in this sample may be carry-over from other donors' samples. Each CDR3 is given with its conserved first and last residue. The order of the fields is clone size, V gene, J gene, D gene, CDR3 protein, CDR3 DNA. The D gene is left open where the match is weak. Not every row has a clone size; where given, it reads once, few, many or a size class.

clone size: .
V gene: TRBV12-3/TRBV12-4
J gene: TRBJ2-5
D gene: .
CDR3 protein: CASSLGDSETQYF
CDR3 DNA: TGTGCCAGCAGTTTAGGAGATAGTGAGACCCAGTACTTC

clone size: many
V gene: TRBV5-1
J gene: TRBJ2-3
D gene: TRBD2
CDR3 protein: CASSLAVAGGTDTQYF
CDR3 DNA: TGCGCCAGCAGCTTGGCCGTTGCGGGGGGCACAGATACGCAGTATTTT

clone size: many
V gene: TRBV10-3
J gene: TRBJ1-2
D gene: .
CDR3 protein: CAISTTEDNGYTF
CDR3 DNA: TGTGCCATCAGTACGACAGAGGATAATGGCTACACCTTC

clone size: few
V gene: TRBV6-2/TRBV6-3
J gene: TRBJ2-3
D gene: .
CDR3 protein: CASSYPGVANTQYF
CDR3 DNA: TGTGCCAGCAGTTACCCCGGGGTAGCGAATACGCAGTATTTT

clone size: many
V gene: TRBV4-3
J gene: TRBJ1-5
D gene: .
CDR3 protein: CASSQNIDQPQHF
CDR3 DNA: TGCGCCAGCAGCCAGAATATCGATCAGCCCCAGCATTTT

clone size: few
V gene: TRBV18
J gene: TRBJ2-1
D gene: TRBD1
CDR3 protein: CASSPPGTVNNEQFF
CDR3 DNA: TGTGCCAGCTCACCCCCCGGGACAGTTAACAATGAGCAGTTCTTC

clone size: many
V gene: TRBV5-1
J gene: TRBJ1-1
D gene: .
CDR3 protein: CASMGLGAGTEAFF
CDR3 DNA: TGCGCCAGCATGGGTTTAGGGGCCGGCACTGAAGCTTTCTTT

clone size: many
V gene: TRBV27
J gene: TRBJ1-4
D gene: TRBD1
CDR3 protein: CASGRQGFGEKLFF
CDR3 DNA: TGTGCCAGCGGGCGACAGGGGTTCGGCGAAAAACTGTTTTTT

clone size: .
V gene: TRBV29-1
J gene: TRBJ2-7
D gene: TRBD1
CDR3 protein: CSVDAGQGSGEQYF
CDR3 DNA: TGCAGCGTTGACGCGGGACAGGGCAGCGGCGAGCAGTACTTC

clone size: many
V gene: TRBV5-1
J gene: TRBJ1-5
D gene: .
CDR3 protein: CASSLRSGNQPQHF
CDR3 DNA: TGCGCCAGCAGCTTACGATCAGGGAATCAGCCCCAGCATTTT

clone size: .
V gene: TRBV11-3
J gene: TRBJ2-3
D gene: .
CDR3 protein: CASSYTGTTGTDTQYF
CDR3 DNA: TGTGCCAGCAGTTATACCGGGACAACAGGCACAGATACGCAGTATTTT

clone size: many
V gene: TRBV10-3
J gene: TRBJ2-2
D gene: .
CDR3 protein: CAIGYGLNTGELFF
CDR3 DNA: TGTGCCATCGGGTATGGGCTGAACACCGGGGAGCTGTTTTTT

clone size: .
V gene: TRBV9
J gene: TRBJ2-4
D gene: .
CDR3 protein: CASSVATAENIQYF
CDR3 DNA: TGTGCCAGCAGCGTAGCTACGGCAGAAAACATTCAGTACTTC

clone size: few
V gene: TRBV4-3
J gene: TRBJ1-5
D gene: .
CDR3 protein: CASSQERGGGSNQPQHF
CDR3 DNA: TGCGCCAGCAGCCAAGAACGGGGCGGTGGCAGCAATCAGCCCCAGCATTTT

clone size: many
V gene: TRBV24-1
J gene: TRBJ2-1
D gene: .
CDR3 protein: CATSDSSSYNEQFF
CDR3 DNA: TGTGCCACCAGTGACAGTAGCTCCTACAATGAGCAGTTCTTC

clone size: few
V gene: TRBV7-2
J gene: TRBJ2-2
D gene: .
CDR3 protein: CASNLYGVGELFF
CDR3 DNA: TGTGCCAGCAACCTCTATGGGGTGGGGGAGCTGTTTTTT

clone size: .
V gene: TRBV18
J gene: TRBJ2-5
D gene: .
CDR3 protein: CASSPPVPQETQYF
CDR3 DNA: TGTGCCAGCTCACCACCGGTCCCCCAAGAGACCCAGTACTTC

clone size: many
V gene: TRBV2
J gene: TRBJ2-5
D gene: .
CDR3 protein: CASSEPESRTQYF
CDR3 DNA: TGTGCCAGCAGTGAACCGGAGAGCCGGACCCAGTACTTC

clone size: few
V gene: TRBV19
J gene: TRBJ2-1
D gene: TRBD1
CDR3 protein: CASSMDRARNEQFF
CDR3 DNA: TGTGCCAGTAGTATGGACAGGGCTAGGAATGAGCAGTTCTTC

clone size: many
V gene: TRBV2
J gene: TRBJ2-5
D gene: TRBD1
CDR3 protein: CASGVAGGRFQETQYF
CDR3 DNA: TGTGCCAGCGGGGTTGCAGGGGGCAGATTTCAAGAGACCCAGTACTTC

clone size: few
V gene: TRBV7-2
J gene: TRBJ2-5
D gene: TRBD2
CDR3 protein: CASSSPRGGQETQYF
CDR3 DNA: TGTGCCAGCAGCTCACCGCGGGGGGGCCAAGAGACCCAGTACTTC

clone size: many
V gene: TRBV5-6
J gene: TRBJ2-2
D gene: .
CDR3 protein: CASSYQDTGELFF
CDR3 DNA: TGTGCCAGCAGCTATCAGGACACCGGGGAGCTGTTTTTT

clone size: few
V gene: TRBV5-1
J gene: TRBJ2-7
D gene: .
CDR3 protein: CASTSSYEQYF
CDR3 DNA: TGCGCCAGCACATCCTCCTACGAGCAGTACTTC

clone size: .
V gene: TRBV29-1
J gene: TRBJ1-1
D gene: .
CDR3 protein: CSVGDHGGTEAFF
CDR3 DNA: TGCAGCGTGGGGGACCATGGAGGCACTGAAGCTTTCTTT

clone size: .
V gene: TRBV2
J gene: TRBJ2-7
D gene: .
CDR3 protein: CASSESRASYEQYF
CDR3 DNA: TGTGCCAGCAGTGAAAGCAGGGCCTCCTACGAGCAGTACTTC

clone size: many
V gene: TRBV10-1
J gene: TRBJ2-3
D gene: .
CDR3 protein: CASRQGGTDTQYF
CDR3 DNA: TGCGCCAGCAGACAGGGTGGCACAGATACGCAGTATTTT

clone size: .
V gene: TRBV28
J gene: TRBJ1-2
D gene: .
CDR3 protein: CASSRRDSYYGYTF
CDR3 DNA: TGTGCCAGCAGTAGACGAGACTCATACTATGGCTACACCTTC

clone size: many
V gene: TRBV10-3
J gene: TRBJ2-3
D gene: TRBD1
CDR3 protein: CAIAGGTTDTQYF
CDR3 DNA: TGTGCCATAGCAGGGGGAACCACAGATACGCAGTATTTT

clone size: many
V gene: TRBV3-1
J gene: TRBJ2-1
D gene: .
CDR3 protein: CASSQDRVLGVDNEQLF
CDR3 DNA: TGTGCCAGCAGCCAAGATCGGGTACTAGGGGTTGACAATGAGCAGTTATTC

clone size: .
V gene: TRBV5-1
J gene: TRBJ2-7
D gene: TRBD1
CDR3 protein: CASSNTGGSEQYF
CDR3 DNA: TGCGCCAGCAGCAACACAGGGGGCTCCGAGCAGTACTTC

clone size: many
V gene: TRBV29-1
J gene: TRBJ1-4
D gene: TRBD1
CDR3 protein: CSAGGGQAEKLFF
CDR3 DNA: TGCAGCGCCGGAGGGGGACAGGCCGAAAAACTGTTTTTT

clone size: few
V gene: TRBV5-1
J gene: TRBJ2-7
D gene: .
CDR3 protein: CASSLSGYELYF
CDR3 DNA: TGCGCCAGCAGCCTCAGCGGTTACGAGCTGTACTTC

clone size: .
V gene: TRBV11-2
J gene: TRBJ1-1
D gene: .
CDR3 protein: CASSSPSFRGYGTEAFF
CDR3 DNA: TGTGCCAGCAGCTCCCCTAGTTTTCGTGGGTACGGCACTGAAGCTTTCTTT

clone size: many
V gene: TRBV29-1
J gene: TRBJ2-5
D gene: TRBD2
CDR3 protein: CSVVTSGSVSRYQETQYF
CDR3 DNA: TGCAGCGTCGTGACTAGCGGGAGTGTATCCCGGTACCAAGAGACCCAGTACTTC

clone size: many
V gene: TRBV5-1
J gene: TRBJ1-5
D gene: TRBD1
CDR3 protein: CASSLEQGGPNQPQHF
CDR3 DNA: TGCGCCAGCAGCTTGGAACAGGGGGGGCCTAATCAGCCCCAGCATTTT

clone size: few
V gene: TRBV9
J gene: TRBJ1-2
D gene: TRBD1
CDR3 protein: CASTYGDRLYGYTF
CDR3 DNA: TGTGCCAGCACATACGGGGACAGGCTCTATGGCTACACCTTC

clone size: .
V gene: TRBV7-2
J gene: TRBJ2-1
D gene: .
CDR3 protein: CASTRWGEWVF
CDR3 DNA: TGTGCCAGCACGCGGTGGGGGGAGTGGGTCTTC

clone size: few
V gene: TRBV19
J gene: TRBJ1-4
D gene: TRBD1
CDR3 protein: CASSPGDRDKEKLFF
CDR3 DNA: TGTGCCAGTAGTCCTGGGGACAGGGATAAGGAAAAACTGTTTTTT

clone size: few
V gene: TRBV11-2
J gene: TRBJ1-2
D gene: .
CDR3 protein: CASSQVLEGYTF
CDR3 DNA: TGTGCCAGCAGCCAAGTACTCGAGGGCTACACCTTC